The clone carrying this T cell receptor (beta chain) was found many times. The target antigen is unknown. Preparation of the TCRbeta library involved a method that used unique molecular identifiers. Each CDR3 protein is one row after TCRdb ran MiXCR on the PCR reads. The data contain hundreds of thousands of distinct CDR3 sequences, roughly a tenth of them singletons. These data are taken from a study of T-cell reconstitution after alpha-beta-depleted transplantation in children. CDR1 and CDR2 (germline): SGHAT, FQNNGV. V lost 5 bases to trimming and J lost 1 base; unmatched junction nucleotides: 6. The length of the CDR3 is 16 residues. Study outcomes and limitations: Where some patients showed high TCRbeta diversity at day 60, it came from recipient T cells and thymic progenitors that had survived. Most T-cell counts and diversity one year after the transplant came from T cells that were newly produced.

The sequence came from a child aged 2 to 15 with inherited bone marrow failure, due to receive a stem cell transplant. The chain carries TRBV11-2 and TRBJ2-1; 9 bases are a match to TRBD2. This material consisted of PBMCs, taken before TCRalphabeta/CD19-depleted stem cell transplant. In nucleotides, the CDR3 is TGTGCCAGCAGCCCATCGACTAGCGGTTCCTACAATGAGCAGTTCTTC. Amino acids: CASSPSTSGSYNEQFF.